This TCR beta chain appears in the sequencing data of a study of cytomegalovirus exposure and HLA in healthy donors. Across the whole study: Early release data held some 79 million unique TCRs from HLA-typed donors. Among several hundred genotyped donors, around 80% fell in the Caucasian-associated ancestry cluster.

Broader study findings: Earlier analysis found most TCR beta V segments productive about 87% or about 30% of the time. Later on, an analysis showed TCR association rates differing by HLA locus, with DRB1 the most and HLA-C the fewest.

PCR used 60 Vbeta primers and 13 Jbeta primers. Assay: immunoSEQ multiplex PCR; the TCRdb copy retains only in-frame clones and omits some. The table shows approximately 120,000 clones, with around three quarters occurring only once. The CDR3 loop spans 14 amino acids. Trimming took off 5 bases at V and 9 bases at J, with 20 bases between the two ends. Germline assignment: CDR1 PRHDT and CDR2 FYEKMQ (reference sequence). This clone occurred a few times. Antigen specificity is unknown. The sequenced sample was PBMCs. The TCR was taken from a female donor in good health and CMV-seronegative. The V and J genes are TRBV13 and TRBJ2-7, with D possibly TRBD1 on 7 matching bases. As DNA, the CDR3 is TGTGCCAGCAGCCACCAGGGGGGTAAAGATTGGCAGTACTTC. Translating gives CASSHQGGKDWQYF.